These 8 T cell receptor beta chains share one sample of origin, sequenced in a study of T cells in Graves' hyperthyroidism and ophthalmopathy. Template material for amplifying TCR beta CDR3 regions consisted of RNA transcripts. A first-round RT-PCR of the TCR CDR3 used the HTBI primer set. TCRdb processed the multiplex PCR reads anew with MiXCR; each CDR3 protein has one entry. The sample lists 550,000 to 600,000 distinct CDR3 sequences, 14% seen once, with around 7% in the top ten. Sample: blood. The receptors shown here come from a woman younger than 35 with Graves' ophthalmopathy.

In its sample, this clonotype was seen a few times. This chain joins TRBV18 and TRBJ2-7; TRBD1 matches 8 bases. With V trimmed by 3 bases and J by 7 bases, 20 bases remained unmatched. Germline V gene sequence: CDR1 KGHSH, CDR2 LQKENI. This CDR3 spans 18 amino acids. CDR3 in DNA: TGTGCCAGCTCACCGGATACAGGATGGACAGGGACTCCCTGGGAGCAGTACTTC. This encodes CASSPDTGWTGTPWEQYF.

This clonotype was recorded many times. The CDR3 sequence: CSASSVAETSTDTQYF. CDR3 nucleotides: TGCAGTGCTAGCTCAGTAGCGGAAACTAGCACAGATACGCAGTATTTT. V is TRBV20-1 and J is TRBJ2-3; D is possibly TRBD2 (6 bases). There are 16 residues in the CDR3. V lost 3 bases and J lost 0, with 16 bases in between. The germline V gene encodes CDR1 DFQATT and CDR2 SNEGSKA (reference sequence).

In this sample, this clonotype turned up many times. The V gene is TRBV12-3 or TRBV12-4, the J gene TRBJ2-2; 8 bases map to TRBD1. The CDR3 consists of 18 residues. V was pared by 3 bases and J by 3 bases, with 12 bases of the junction left unmatched. CDR3 coding DNA: TGTGCCAGCAGTTTTCCCTCTCGACAGGGGCGATACACCGGGGAGCTGTTTTTT. Protein sequence: CASSFPSRQGRYTGELFF.

There are many counts of this clonotype. V usage is TRBV7-8 and J usage is TRBJ1-2; 7 bases are a match to TRBD1. The CDR3 has 17 residues. Per the germline V gene, CDR1 is SGHVS and CDR2 is FQNEAQ. V lost 2 bases to trimming and J lost 5 bases; unmatched junction nucleotides: 14. The CDR3 here is CASSLKRDSRSLYGYTF. The CDR3 DNA is TGTGCCAGCAGCTTAAAGAGGGACAGTAGATCACTATATGGCTACACCTTC.

In this sample, this clonotype turned up many times. The chain is built from TRBV6-1 and TRBJ1-1, with D uncertain. This CDR3 comprises 13 residues. V lost 4 bases, J lost 0 bases, and 6 bases lay in between. Germline V gene data show CDR1 as MNHNS and CDR2 as SASEGT. CDR3 in amino acids: CASSGYMNTEAFF. The CDR3 DNA reads as TGTGCCAGCAGTGGTTATATGAACACTGAAGCTTTCTTT.

The chain is built from TRBV20-1 and TRBJ1-1, with a possible D match to TRBD1 (6 bases). Germline values: CDR1 DFQATT, CDR2 SNEGSKA (reference sequence). This CDR3 region has 14 residues. Trimming removed 7 bases at V and 4 bases at J, with 19 bases between. The CDR3 bases are TGCAGTGTTGGGGGCCACGGACAGCTCACTGAAGCTTTCTTT. Its protein product is CSVGGHGQLTEAFF.

V is TRBV20-1 and J is TRBJ2-7; TRBD2 aligns across 11 bases. The germline V gene encodes CDR1 DFQATT and CDR2 SNEGSKA (reference sequence). The CDR3 consists of 15 residues. Trimming took 5 bases from V and 2 from J; bases not matched to a gene: 8. In nucleotides, the CDR3 is TGCAGTGCTCATCTAGCGGGAGGTCCCACCTACGAGCAGTACTTC. This gives the protein CSAHLAGGPTYEQYF.

The chain has TRBV7-2 and TRBJ2-1, with 7 nucleotides matching TRBD2. The germline CDR1 and CDR2 sequences are SGHTA and FQGNSA. This CDR3 has 14 residues. V lost 3 bases and J lost 7; bases outside the gene matches: 6. CDR3 sequence (DNA): TGTGCCAGCAGCTTCTTGGGGGGGGGGAATGAGCAGTTCTTC. It yields the protein CASSFLGGGNEQFF. The full variable domain, completed using reference TRBV7-2 and TRBJ2-1, is GAGVSQSPSNKVTEKGKDVELRCDPISGHTALYWYRQSLGQGLEFLIYFQGNSAPDKSGLPSDRFSAERTGGSVSTLTIQRTQQEDSAVYLCASSFLGGGNEQFFGPGTRLTVL.